This TCR beta chain was captured by sequencing in a study of cytomegalovirus exposure and HLA in healthy donors. Study-wide results and caveats: The investigators catalogued 164 TCR beta chains as cytomegalovirus-associated. Within the approximately 120 validation repertoires, first-cohort TCR clusters tended to co-occur, according to a later analysis.

Concerning this clone itself: Its cognate antigen is unknown.

This CDR3 is built from 16 residues. V was shortened by 4 bases and J by 1 base, with 16 bases between the two germline ends. Germline CDR1 MNHNS, CDR2 SASEGT. The repertoire was sequenced with immunoSEQ multiplex PCR; TCRdb's copy has only in-frame clones and lacks some. The sample shows 150,000 to 250,000 clones, approximately 82% of them seen only once. The gene calls are TRBV6-1 and TRBJ2-5, with a weak D call TRBD2 (5 bases). The TCR originated in a woman younger than 45 in good health and CMV-seropositive. Sequencing used PBMCs. The CDR3 loop reads CASSVQVVGVQETQYF. In nucleotides, the CDR3 is TGTGCCAGCAGTGTCCAGGTCGTGGGAGTCCAAGAGACCCAGTACTTC.